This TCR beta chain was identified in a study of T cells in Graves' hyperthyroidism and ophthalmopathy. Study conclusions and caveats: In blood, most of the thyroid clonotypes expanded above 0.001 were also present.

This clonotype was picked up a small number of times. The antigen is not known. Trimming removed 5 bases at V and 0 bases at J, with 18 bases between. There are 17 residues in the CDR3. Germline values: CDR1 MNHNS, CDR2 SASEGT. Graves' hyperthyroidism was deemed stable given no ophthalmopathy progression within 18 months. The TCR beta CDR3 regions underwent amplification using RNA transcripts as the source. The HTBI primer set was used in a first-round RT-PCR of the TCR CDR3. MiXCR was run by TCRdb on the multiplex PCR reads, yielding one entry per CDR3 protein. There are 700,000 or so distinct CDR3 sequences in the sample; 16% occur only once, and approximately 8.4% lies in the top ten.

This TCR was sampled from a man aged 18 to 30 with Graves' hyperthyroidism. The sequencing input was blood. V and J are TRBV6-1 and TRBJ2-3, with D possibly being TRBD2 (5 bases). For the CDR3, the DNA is TGTGCCAGCAGTTATTGGGCTCCCGGGGAAAGCACAGATACGCAGTATTTT. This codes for CASSYWAPGESTDTQYF.